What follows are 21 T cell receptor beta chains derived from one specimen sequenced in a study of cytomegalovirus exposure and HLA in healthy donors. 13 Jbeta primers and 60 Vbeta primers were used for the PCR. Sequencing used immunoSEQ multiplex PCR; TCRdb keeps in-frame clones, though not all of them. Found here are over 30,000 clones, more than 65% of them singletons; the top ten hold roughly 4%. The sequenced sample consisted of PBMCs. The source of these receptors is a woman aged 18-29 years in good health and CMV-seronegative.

Here the CDR3 DNA reads TGCGCCAGCTCAGGAGGGACGGATAATTCACCCCTCCACTTT. This codes for CASSGGTDNSPLHF. The J gene is TRBJ1-6, the V gene TRBV5-1; maybe TRBD1 (5 bases). The length of the CDR3 is 14 residues. The V end lost 7 bases, the J end lost 5 bases, and 13 bases lay between the germline ends. Germline loops: CDR1 SGHRS, CDR2 YFSETQ.

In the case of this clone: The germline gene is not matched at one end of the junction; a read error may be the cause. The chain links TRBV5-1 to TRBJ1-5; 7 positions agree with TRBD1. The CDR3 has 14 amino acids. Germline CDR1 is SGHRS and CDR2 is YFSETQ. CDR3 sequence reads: CASSAGTEGQPQNF. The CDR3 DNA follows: TGCGCCAGCAGCGCCGGGACAGAGGGTCAGCCCCAGAATTTT.

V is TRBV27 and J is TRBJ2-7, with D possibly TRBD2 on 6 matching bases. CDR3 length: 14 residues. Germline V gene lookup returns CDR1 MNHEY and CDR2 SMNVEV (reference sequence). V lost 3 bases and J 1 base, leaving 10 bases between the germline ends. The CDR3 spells CASSFSSGSYEQYF. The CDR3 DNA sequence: TGTGCCAGCAGTTTTAGTAGCGGTTCCTACGAGCAGTACTTC.

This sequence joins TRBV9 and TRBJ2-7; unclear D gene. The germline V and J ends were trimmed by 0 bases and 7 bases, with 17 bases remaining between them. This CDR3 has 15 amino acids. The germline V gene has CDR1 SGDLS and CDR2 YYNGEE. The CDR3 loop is CASSVVRTVFWEQYF. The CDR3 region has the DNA TGTGCCAGCAGCGTAGTTCGTACAGTTTTTTGGGAGCAGTACTTC.

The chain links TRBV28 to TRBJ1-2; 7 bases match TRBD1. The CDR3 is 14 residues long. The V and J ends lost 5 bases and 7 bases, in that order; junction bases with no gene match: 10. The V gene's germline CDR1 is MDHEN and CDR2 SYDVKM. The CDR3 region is CASSKTRQGSGYTF. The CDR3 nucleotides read TGTGCCAGCAGTAAAACAAGACAGGGCTCTGGCTACACCTTC.

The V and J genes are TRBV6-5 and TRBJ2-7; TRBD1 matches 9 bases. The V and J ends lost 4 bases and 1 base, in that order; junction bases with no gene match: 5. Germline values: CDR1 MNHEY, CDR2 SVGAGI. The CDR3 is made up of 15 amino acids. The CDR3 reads CASSSSGTGSYEQYF. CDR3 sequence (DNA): TGTGCCAGCAGTTCCTCCGGGACAGGGTCCTACGAGCAGTACTTC.

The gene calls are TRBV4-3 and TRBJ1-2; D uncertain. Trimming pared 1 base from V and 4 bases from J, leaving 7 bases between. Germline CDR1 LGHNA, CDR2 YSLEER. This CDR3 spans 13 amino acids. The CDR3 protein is CASSQGQTYGYTF. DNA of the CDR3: TGCGCCAGCAGCCAAGGACAAACCTATGGCTACACCTTC.

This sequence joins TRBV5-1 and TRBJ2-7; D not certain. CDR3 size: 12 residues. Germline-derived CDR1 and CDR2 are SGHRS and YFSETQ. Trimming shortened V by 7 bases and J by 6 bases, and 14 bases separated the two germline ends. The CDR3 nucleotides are TGCGCCAGCGCATTTACCGGGTCCGAGCAGTACTTC. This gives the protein CASAFTGSEQYF.

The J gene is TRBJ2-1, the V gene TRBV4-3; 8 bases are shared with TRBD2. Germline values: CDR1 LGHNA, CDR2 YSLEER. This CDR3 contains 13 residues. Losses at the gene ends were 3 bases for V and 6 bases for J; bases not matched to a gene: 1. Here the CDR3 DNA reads TGCGCCAGCAGCCAGGCGGGAGGCAATGAGCAGTTCTTC. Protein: CASSQAGGNEQFF.

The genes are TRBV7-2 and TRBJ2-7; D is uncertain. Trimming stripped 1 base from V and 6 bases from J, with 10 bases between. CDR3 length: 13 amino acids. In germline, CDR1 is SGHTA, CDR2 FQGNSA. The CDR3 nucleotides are TGTGCCAGCAGCTTAGGAGACATTACCGAGCAGTACTTC. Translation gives CASSLGDITEQYF. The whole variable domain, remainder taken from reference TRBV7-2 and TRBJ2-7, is GAGVSQSPSNKVTEKGKDVELRCDPISGHTALYWYRQSLGQGLEFLIYFQGNSAPDKSGLPSDRFSAERTGGSVSTLTIQRTQQEDSAVYLCASSLGDITEQYFGPGTRLTVT.

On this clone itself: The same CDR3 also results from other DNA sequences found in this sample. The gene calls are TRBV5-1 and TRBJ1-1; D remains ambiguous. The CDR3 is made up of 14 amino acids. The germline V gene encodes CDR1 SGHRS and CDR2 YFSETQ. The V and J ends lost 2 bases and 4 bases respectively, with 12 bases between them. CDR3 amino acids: CASSLGPGSTEAFF. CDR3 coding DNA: TGCGCCAGCAGCTTAGGACCGGGGAGCACTGAAGCTTTCTTT.

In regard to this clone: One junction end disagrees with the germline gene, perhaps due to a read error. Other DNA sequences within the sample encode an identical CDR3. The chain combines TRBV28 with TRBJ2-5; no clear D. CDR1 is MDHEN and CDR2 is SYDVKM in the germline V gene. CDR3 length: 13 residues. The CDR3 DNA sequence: TGCGCCAGCAGTTTACCAGCGCAAGAGACCCAGTACTTC. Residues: CASSLPAQETQYF.

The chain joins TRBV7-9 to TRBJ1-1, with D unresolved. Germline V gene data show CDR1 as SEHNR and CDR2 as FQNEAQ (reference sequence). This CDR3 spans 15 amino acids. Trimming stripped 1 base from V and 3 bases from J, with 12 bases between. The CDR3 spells CASSLGFTGYTEAFF. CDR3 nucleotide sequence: TGTGCCAGCAGCTTAGGCTTCACGGGGTACACTGAAGCTTTCTTT.

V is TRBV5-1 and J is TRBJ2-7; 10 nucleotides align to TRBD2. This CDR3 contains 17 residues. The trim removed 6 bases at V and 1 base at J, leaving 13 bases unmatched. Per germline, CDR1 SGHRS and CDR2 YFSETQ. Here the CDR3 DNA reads TGCGCCAGCAACGCGGGCCTAGCGGGGGCCTTATCCTACGAGCAGTACTTC. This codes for CASNAGLAGALSYEQYF.

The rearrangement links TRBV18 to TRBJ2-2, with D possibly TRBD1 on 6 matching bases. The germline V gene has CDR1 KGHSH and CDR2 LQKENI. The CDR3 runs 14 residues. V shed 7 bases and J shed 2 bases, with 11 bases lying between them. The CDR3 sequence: CASLQGRNTGELFF. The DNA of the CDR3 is TGTGCCAGCTTACAGGGACGTAACACCGGGGAGCTGTTTTTT.

The CDR3 bases are TGCGCCAGCAGGCGGGGACTAGCCCACACCGGGGAGCTGTTTTTT. Translated: CASRRGLAHTGELFF. The gene calls are TRBV4-1 and TRBJ2-2, with 9 bases identical to TRBD2. J gave up 3 bases and V 6 bases, and 5 bases lay outside the gene matches. Germline V gives CDR1 MGHRA, CDR2 YSYEKL. CDR3 length: 15 residues.

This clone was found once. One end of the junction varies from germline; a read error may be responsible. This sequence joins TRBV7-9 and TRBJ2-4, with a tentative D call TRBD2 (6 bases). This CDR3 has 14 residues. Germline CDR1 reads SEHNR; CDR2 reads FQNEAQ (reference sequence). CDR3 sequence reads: CSSSLSGAKNIQYF. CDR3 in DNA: TGTTCCAGCAGCTTAAGCGGGGCCAAAAACATTCAGTACTTC.

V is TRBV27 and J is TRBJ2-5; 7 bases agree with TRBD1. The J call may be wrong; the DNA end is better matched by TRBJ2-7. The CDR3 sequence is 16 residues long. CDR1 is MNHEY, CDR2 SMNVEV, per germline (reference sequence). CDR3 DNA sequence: TGTGCCAGCAGTTTCGGACTGACAGGGACAATGTACGAGCAGTACTTC. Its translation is CASSFGLTGTMYEQYF.

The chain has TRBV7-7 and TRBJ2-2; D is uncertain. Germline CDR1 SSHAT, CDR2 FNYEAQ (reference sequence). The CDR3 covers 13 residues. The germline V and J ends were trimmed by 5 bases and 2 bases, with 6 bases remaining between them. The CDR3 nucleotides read TGTGCCAGCAGCCATGTTAACACCGGGGAGCTGTTTTTT. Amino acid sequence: CASSHVNTGELFF.

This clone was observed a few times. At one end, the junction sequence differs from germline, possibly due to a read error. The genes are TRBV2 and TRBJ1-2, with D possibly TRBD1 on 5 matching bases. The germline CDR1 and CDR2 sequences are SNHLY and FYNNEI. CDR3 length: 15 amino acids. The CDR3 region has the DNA TGTGCCAGCAGCGGGGGGGGAGCCGGACCCGATGGCTACCCCTTC. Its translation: CASSGGGAGPDGYPF. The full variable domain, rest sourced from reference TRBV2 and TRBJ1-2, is EPEVTQTPSHQVTQMGQEVILRCVPISNHLYFYWYRQILGQKVEFLVSFYNNEISEKSEIFDDQFSVERPDGSNFTLKIRSTKLEDSAMYFCASSGGGAGPDGYPFGSGTRLTVV.

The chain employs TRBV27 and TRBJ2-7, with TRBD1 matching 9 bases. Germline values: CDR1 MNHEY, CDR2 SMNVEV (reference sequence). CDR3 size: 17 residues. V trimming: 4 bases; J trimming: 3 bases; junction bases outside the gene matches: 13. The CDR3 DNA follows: TGTGCCAGCAGTTCCCCAACCGGGACAGGGTCAGGCTACGAGCAGTACTTC. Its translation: CASSSPTGTGSGYEQYF.